The present TCR beta chain was sequenced within a study of shared clonotypes between healthy human individuals (TCRdb year 2020). For context, the study as a whole: The cohort included three men and two women between 18 and 49 years of age. For each donor, CD4 naive and CD4 memory were each given three plates, CD8 naive was given two plates, and CD8 memory was given one plate. To estimate repertoire size and how much clonotypes are shared between individuals, the study performed deep sequencing of blood TCR repertoires from 4 to 6 healthy adults. Different laboratories and diverse techniques were used to prepare libraries and sequence TCR repertoires, to increase sequencing depth and limit assay-specific biases. Between about 0.85 and 9.5 billion PBMCs per donor were obtained by leukapheresis. On the study overall, not on this receptor specifically: Sampling was restricted to blood, and TCR repertoires in tissue are likely to differ from TCR repertoires in blood. The genetic and exposure-history diversity represented was limited by the small number of donors. Pairwise subsampling led to the expectation that sequencing depth would affect the degree of clonotype sharing among donors. Compared with non-shared clonotypes, the clonotypes found in all four sorted-subset donors had higher generation probabilities. Naive subsets generally had larger estimated clonotype richness than memory subsets. Sharing across a handful of donors was observed for approximately 5% of naive CD4, under 4% of naive CD8, 2% to 2.5% of memory CD4, and around 0.4% of memory CD8 clonotypes. Rarefaction of sorted-subset datasets indicated incomplete sequencing despite the large sequencing depth.

Note on this clone: What this receptor recognizes is not known. Base qualities are not at hand, and no much larger clone is one base apart.

The donors were healthy, HIV-negative adults who had no recently reported acute infections or vaccinations. Only Caucasian adults living in Nashville, Tennessee, USA were represented among the donors. Magnetic negative selection was used to enrich CD4+ T cells, after which naive cells were positively selected on CD45RA and the negative fraction became the memory subset. Blood was collected by leukapheresis, and PBMCs were isolated by Ficoll-Histopaque density gradient centrifugation and then cryopreserved in liquid nitrogen vapor phase. Analytical flow cytometry was used to check the purity and quantity of every magnetically sorted T cell population. Genomic DNA was isolated from each sorted fraction and quantified by UV absorbance on a Nanodrop 2000c. Based on the germline V gene, the CDR1 and CDR2 sequences are LGHNA and YSLEER. Compared with germline, V lacks 0 bases and J lacks 7 bases; bases without a gene match: 11. The CDR3 spans 17 residues, from the cysteine through the phenylalanine. The kept DNA is CDR3 alone, 51 bases in frame from the first base.

Using the deep immunoSEQ assay, multiplex PCR amplified TCR CDR3 regions from genomic DNA. Extracted genomic DNA from each cell subset was distributed evenly across all wells of several immunoSEQ 96-well plates, and each plate was treated as a replicate. Each replicate PCR for sorted subsets received around 200 ng genomic DNA, equal to roughly 33,000 T cell genomes. Purified libraries were quantified with a Qubit 3.0 fluorometer, sized on a Bioanalyzer 2100, and re-quantified with the KAPA Library Quantification kit. A separate single-read 150-cycle Illumina NextSeq 550 flow cell was used to sequence each immunoSEQ 96-well plate. Per the source publication's procedure: Because the immunoSEQ output included only junctional sequences and no quality scores, the filtering could not be the same as the filtering used for full-length reads. Sequences were annotated with PyIR, a Python wrapper for IgBLAST v1.9, using IMGT germline references to assign V/J genes and CDR3. Reads were filtered out if the reads had weak V/J assignments (E-value above 1e-6), no CDR3, stop codons, out-of-frame junctions, or ambiguous translated residues. V3J clonotypes were defined as sequences sharing the same inferred V gene, J gene, and CDR3 amino acid sequence. Percentage overlap between repertoires was calculated by dividing the number of shared unique clonotypes by the size of the smaller repertoire. Richness of each repertoire was evaluated using RTK rarefaction, the Chao1 estimator, and Recon v2.1 estimates of unobserved clonotypes. OLGA was used to compute generation probabilities for all TCRbeta clonotypes that the gDNA method yielded from a handful of donors. As stored in TCRdb, this immuneACCESS dataset retains in-frame rearrangements with V and J assigned. A fraction of the clones does not appear; measured against another copy, unresolved V genes explain less than half of the discrepancy, and the remainder lacks a known reason. V and J calls and clone size follow that table, whereas D and trimming were derived from the DNA. This sample gives roughly 2,300,000 clones in total; 85% to 95% of them show up just once. In total, the top ten clones hold more than 0.35% of the sample.

The V gene is TRBV4-3 and the J gene is TRBJ1-4; 7 central nucleotides agree with TRBD1. The sequence came from a man younger than 35 in good health. Some clones in this sample may be carry-over from other donors' samples. The specimen was naive CD4+ T cells from PBMCs. What this sample's cell subset or site label stands for: CD45RA+ positively selected. The CDR3: CASSQDLQGLIGEKLFF. The nucleotide sequence is given as TGCGCCAGCAGCCAAGATTTACAGGGGCTCATTGGTGAAAAACTGTTTTTT.